Listed here is a single T cell receptor beta chain. MiXCR, run by TCRdb on the 5' RACE reads, gives a single entry per CDR3 protein. The sample carries over 50,000 distinct CDR3 sequences, approximately 24% recorded once. Germline V gene lookup returns CDR1 SQVTM and CDR2 ANQGSEA. Unmatched junction bases numbered 6, after V lost 2 bases and J lost 0 bases. The CDR3 runs to 17 residues. The chain employs TRBV29-1 and TRBJ2-6, with 8 bases that match TRBD1. The sequenced material came from tumor-infiltrating naive CD4+ T cells sorted from the breast tumor. As for subset: naive CD4+ T cells, CD4+CD45RA+CD25-. The receptor comes from a female donor with breast cancer. The CDR3 bases are TGCAGCGTTGAAACAGGGGGTGCTAACTCTGGGGCCAACGTCCTGACTTTC. Its protein is CSVETGGANSGANVLTF.